The rows below give T cell receptor beta chains drawn from one sample of a study of glioma-infiltrating T cells. TCRdb recomputed calls from the multiplex PCR reads with MiXCR, one row per CDR3 protein. The data contain a few hundred thousand distinct CDR3 sequences, roughly two fifths of them singletons. The sequencing input was glioma tissue, nonneoplastic brain tissue, or PBMCs (not recorded which). The receptors come from a human donor with low-grade glioma or glioblastoma, undergoing nonglioma brain surgery, or in good health (not recorded which). The CDR3 runs from the conserved cysteine through the conserved F or W. The D gene is left open where the match is weak. Clone sizes are given selectively: once, few, many, or a class where the clone is expanded.

V	J	D	size	CDR3	DNA
TRBV7-8	TRBJ2-7	.	few	CASSIGLNYEQYF	TGTGCCAGCAGTATCGGACTGAACTACGAGCAGTACTTC
TRBV18	TRBJ1-1	TRBD1	.	CASGRDRGLGTEAFF	TGTGCCAGTGGCCGGGACAGGGGGCTGGGCACTGAAGCTTTCTTT
TRBV28	TRBJ2-7	.	.	CASSFSPATYEQYF	TGTGCCAGCAGTTTCAGCCCAGCAACCTACGAGCAGTACTTC
TRBV27	TRBJ2-3	.	many	CASSLFGVYGGADTQYF	TGTGCCAGCAGTTTATTTGGGGTGTATGGCGGAGCAGATACGCAGTATTTT
TRBV5-1	TRBJ1-1	.	.	CASSLLISTEAFF	TGCGCCAGCAGCTTACTGATTTCCACTGAAGCTTTCTTT
TRBV20-1	TRBJ2-2	.	few	CSARAPLVGGELFF	TGCAGTGCTAGAGCTCCACTAGTGGGCGGGGAGCTGTTTTTT
TRBV2	TRBJ2-7	.	.	CASGPLGGTHLYEQYF	TGTGCCAGCGGTCCCCTTGGCGGGACCCACCTCTACGAGCAGTACTTC
TRBV28	TRBJ2-7	.	.	CASSSPGRGDEQYF	TGTGCCAGCAGCTCCCCCGGCAGGGGGGACGAGCAGTACTTC
TRBV28	TRBJ2-2	TRBD2	.	CASSERSGTGTGELFF	TGTGCCAGCAGTGAACGAAGCGGGACGGGGACCGGGGAGCTGTTTTTT
TRBV6-2/TRBV6-3	TRBJ2-6	TRBD2	few	CASTPGLFSSGANVLTF	TGTGCCAGCACCCCGGGACTATTCTCCTCTGGGGCCAACGTCCTGACTTTC
TRBV7-9	TRBJ2-3	.	.	CASSTSGVASTDTQCF	TGTGCCAGCAGCACCTCAGGTGTGGCAAGCACAGATACGCAGTGTTTT
TRBV20-1	TRBJ1-1	.	.	CSARDLGGHTEALF	TGCAGTGCTAGAGATCTGGGGGGGCACACTGAAGCTCTCTTT
TRBV4-1	TRBJ2-2	.	few	CASSQEDRMNTGELFF	TGCGCCAGCAGCCAAGAAGACAGGATGAACACCGGGGAGCTGTTTTTT
TRBV6-1	TRBJ2-7	.	.	CASSPLGAATYERYF	TGTGCCAGCAGCCCCTTAGGGGCGGCTACCTACGAGCGGTACTTC
TRBV12-3/TRBV12-4	TRBJ2-7	TRBD2	few	CASSWTSGRIPGEQYF	TGTGCCAGCAGTTGGACTAGCGGGAGAATTCCTGGCGAGCAGTACTTC
TRBV2	TRBJ2-7	.	.	CASREGGYEQYF	TGTGCCAGCAGAGAGGGGGGCTACGAGCAGTACTTC
TRBV28	TRBJ2-3	.	few	CASSTTGGVRDTQYF	TGTGCCAGCAGTACTACAGGGGGGGTTAGAGATACGCAGTATTTT
TRBV15	TRBJ2-7	.	.	CATSRDRGYGGYEQYF	TGTGCCACCAGCAGAGATCGGGGTTATGGGGGCTACGAGCAGTACTTC
TRBV27	TRBJ2-6	.	few	CASSPLLAQVSSGANVLTF	TGTGCCAGCAGTCCCCTTTTGGCACAAGTCAGCTCTGGGGCCAACGTCCTAACTTTC
TRBV28	TRBJ1-2	.	many	CASSLSLGYGGYTF	TGTGCCAGCAGTTTATCCCTCGGGTATGGCGGCTACACCTTC
TRBV3-1	TRBJ2-5	.	.	CASISSPLGDYQETQYF	TGTGCCAGCATCAGCTCTCCACTGGGGGACTACCAAGAGACCCAGTACTTC
TRBV7-9	TRBJ2-1	.	.	CASTATVHYNEQFF	TGTGCCAGCACCGCGACAGTCCACTACAATGAGCAGTTCTTC
TRBV6-2/TRBV6-3	TRBJ2-3	.	few	CASNLQDSPPDTQYF	TGTGCCAGCAACTTGCAGGACTCCCCCCCCGATACGCAGTATTTT
TRBV10-3	TRBJ2-5	TRBD2	.	CAISEAGQYQETRYF	TGTGCCATCAGTGAAGCGGGGCAGTACCAAGAGACCCGGTACTTC
TRBV7-6	TRBJ1-6	.	.	CASSLAGYNSPLHF	TGTGCCAGCAGCTTGGCCGGGTATAATTCACCCCTCCACTTT
TRBV3-1	TRBJ2-1	.	.	CASSPDCHNEQFF	TGTGCCAGCAGCCCGGACTGCCACAATGAGCAGTTCTTC
TRBV20-1	TRBJ1-6	.	.	CSAAGGGNSPLHF	TGCAGTGCTGCCGGGGGAGGGAATTCACCCCTCCACTTT